This T cell receptor beta chain was captured in a study of molecular identifiers for immune sequencing clone quantification. V dropped 4 bases and J dropped 5; count of bases not matched to a gene: 7. From germline, CDR1 is SGHRS and CDR2 YFSETQ. The CDR3 is made up of 14 amino acids. This clonotype was detected many times. The antigen remains undetermined. TCRdb reprocessed the PCR reads with MiXCR, giving one entry per CDR3 protein. The sample contains 70,000 to 95,000 distinct CDR3 sequences, 15% to 20% of which appear only once. Notes on the study in general: Clones that had above 20 RNA copies took up over 99% of effector molecules but under 1% in naive cells.

The source is a human donor in good health. Some libraries in this study had Jurkat cell RNA spiked in. This chain joins TRBV5-1 and TRBJ2-7; 9 nucleotides match TRBD1. Sequenced: naive CD8+ T cells from blood, with Jurkat cell RNA spiked in. Subset defined: FACS-sorted CD8+CD4-CCR7+CD45RA+ naive T cells. The CDR3, as DNA: TGCGCCAGCAGCCCCGGGACAGGGAGTAACGAGCAGTACTTC. Translated: CASSPGTGSNEQYF.